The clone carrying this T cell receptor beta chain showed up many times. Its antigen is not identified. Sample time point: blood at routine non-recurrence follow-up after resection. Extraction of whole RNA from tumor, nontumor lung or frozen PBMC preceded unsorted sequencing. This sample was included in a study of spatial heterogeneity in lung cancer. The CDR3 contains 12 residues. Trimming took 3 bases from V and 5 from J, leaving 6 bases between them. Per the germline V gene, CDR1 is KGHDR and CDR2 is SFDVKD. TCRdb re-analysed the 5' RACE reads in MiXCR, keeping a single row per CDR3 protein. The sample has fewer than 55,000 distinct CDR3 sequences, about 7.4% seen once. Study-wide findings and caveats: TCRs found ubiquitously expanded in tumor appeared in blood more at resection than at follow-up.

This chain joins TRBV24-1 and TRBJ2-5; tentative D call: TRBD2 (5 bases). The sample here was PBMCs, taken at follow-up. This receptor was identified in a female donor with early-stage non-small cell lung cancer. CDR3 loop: CATSDPGETQYF. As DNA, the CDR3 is TGTGCCACCAGTGATCCGGGGGAGACCCAGTACTTC.